One T cell receptor (beta chain) is described in this entry. This record comes from a study of shared T cell receptors in the human thymus. Method: immunoSEQ multiplex PCR; TCRdb's copy keeps in-frame clones and lacks some. This table has about 710,000 clones, 80% to 90% appearing once. This CDR3 is 15 amino acids long. The ends lost 2 bases at V and 4 bases at J; junction bases unmatched: 7. CDR1 SGHNT and CDR2 YYREEE come from the germline V gene (reference sequence). A further study also used this sample, focusing on human thymus T cells.

The specimen sequenced was thymocytes. The chain joins TRBV5-4 to TRBJ1-2; 8 bases are a match to TRBD1. The sequence derives from a boy under two years old with a congenital heart defect. The CDR3 reads CASSLGQGAGYGYTF. CDR3 sequence (DNA): TGTGCCAGCAGCTTAGGGCAGGGGGCGGGCTATGGCTACACCTTC.